This T cell receptor beta chain was documented in a study of blood T cell repertoires in COVID-19 (dated by TCRdb to about 2020). Context from the whole study: Samples from collaborators originated in the United States, Italy and Spain and spanned both the acute and convalescent phases of COVID-19. The prospective study material was composed of cDNA or gDNA derived from T cells, B-cell-depleted T cells, or PBMCs. Deeply sampled blood TCRbeta repertoires from subjects exposed to, actively infected with, or recovered from COVID-19 were included in the dataset. The repertoires were made available in a free public database intended to serve as a resource for research on the immune response to SARS-CoV-2. The samples were drawn from the first 160 participants of the ongoing ImmuneRACE study and from 950 to 1,500 subjects provided by 6 global collaborators. The sample metadata nearly always contained a de-identified subject ID, COVID-19 status, age in years and sex. Where available, HLA class I and class II types were obtained from metadata supplied by the sample provider rather than from assay-based typing.

TCRbeta CDR3 regions were amplified from genomic DNA by means of the immunoSEQ Assay, a bias-controlled multiplex PCR. Regarding the original processing steps: The number of nucleated cells in each sample was estimated from the amplification of reference gene primers within the assay. To quantify the absolute abundance of each unique TCRbeta CDR3 rearrangement, sequence reads were collapsed and filtered. For each sample, productive Simpson clonality was calculated as the square root of Simpson's diversity index across productive rearrangements. This immuneACCESS table, as held by TCRdb, lists in-frame sequences with V and J called but not all clones. Of the missing ones, under half trace to an unresolved V gene in checked studies; the others have no known cause. D and trimming were read from the DNA, whereas the V and J calls and clone size are those reported in that table. The sample records some 140,000 clones, approximately 80% of which are singletons. Around an eighth of the sample lies in the top ten.

In the germline V gene (reference sequence), CDR1 corresponds to GTSNPN and CDR2 to SVGIG. Its CDR3 holds 14 amino acids, cysteine through phenylalanine. CDR3 DNA is the only sequence kept; it has 42 bases, read in frame from the first base. V has 4 bases trimmed and J has 6 bases trimmed; junction bases matching no gene number 6. On the study overall, not on this receptor specifically: How much clinical and demographic metadata was included differed by source and by participant, and the metadata was provided uncurated.

One collaborating source in Seattle enrolled patients during active infection and followed them longitudinally through the course of disease. Collaborating institutions collected whole blood in K2EDTA tubes following their own protocols. Collaborator samples were shipped for TCRbeta analysis as frozen whole blood, isolated PBMCs, or DNA extracted from either sample type. Comment on this clone: Its antigen remains unidentified. One base away there is no much larger clone; base qualities are not given.

Material: peripheral blood. This sequence originates from a woman aged 55 to 70 with COVID-19, enrolled during active disease. Recombination linked TRBV30 to TRBJ2-2; 9 of the junction bases match TRBD2. This receptor carries the CDR3 CAWNRRGGSGELFF. The DNA sequence is given as TGTGCCTGGAATAGGCGGGGGGGTTCCGGGGAGCTGTTTTTT.